Listed below are T cell receptor beta chains from one sample, sequenced in a study of cytomegalovirus exposure and HLA in healthy donors. Produced via immunoSEQ multiplex PCR; TCRdb's table is partial and in-frame only. This sample has some 120,000 clones, with around 73% found just once. The source material was PBMCs. Receptors were obtained from a man aged 45-60 years in good health and CMV-seronegative. The CDR3 runs from the conserved cysteine through the conserved F or W. Each record gives: clone size, V gene, D gene, J gene, CDR3 DNA, CDR3 protein. D genes are given only for firm matches. Rows may omit the clone size; those that give it use once, few, many or a size class.

>.|TRBV4-3|.|TRBJ1-4
TGCGCCAGCAGCCAAAACCGACAGGCGAATGAAAAACTGTTTTTT
CASSQNRQANEKLFF
>.|TRBV5-4|TRBD2|TRBJ2-5
TGTGCCAGCAGCCCCAGGGGGTCCTTCAGCGGGGGGATCCAAGAGACCCAGTACTTC
CASSPRGSFSGGIQETQYF
>few|TRBV7-3|.|TRBJ2-6
TGTGCCAGCAGCTTAATCGCAGGGTCTGGGGCCAACGTCCTGACTTTC
CASSLIAGSGANVLTF
>.|TRBV7-2|.|TRBJ2-3
TGTGCCAGCAGCTTAGTACACCGAACGGGGTACACAGATACGCAGTATTTT
CASSLVHRTGYTDTQYF
>few|TRBV28|TRBD2|TRBJ2-3
TGTGCCAGCAGTTTGACTAGCGGGAGCTCCGGAGATACGCAGTATTTT
CASSLTSGSSGDTQYF
>.|TRBV11-3|.|TRBJ2-5
TGTGCCAGCAGCTTGAGATGGGAGGAGACCCAGTACTTC
CASSLRWEETQYF
>.|TRBV29-1|.|TRBJ2-2
TGCAGCGTTGAGCGGAACGCGAACACCGGGGAGCTGTTTTTT
CSVERNANTGELFF
>.|TRBV5-1|.|TRBJ1-6
TGCGCCAGCAGTCCCGTCGGGTCCTATAATTCACCCCTCCACTTT
CASSPVGSYNSPLHF
>.|TRBV5-1|.|TRBJ1-2
TGCGCCAGCAGCTTGGGGCAGGGTTGGTATGGCTACACCTTC
CASSLGQGWYGYTF
>.|TRBV2|.|TRBJ2-3
TGTGCCAGCAGTAGACGGGGGGCAACAGATACGCAGTATTTT
CASSRRGATDTQYF
>.|TRBV28|TRBD2|TRBJ2-7
TGTGCCAGCAGTTTAATTAAACTAGCGGGAGCTTTCGAGCAGTACTTC
CASSLIKLAGAFEQYF
>.|TRBV15|TRBD1|TRBJ2-3
TGTGCCACCAGCAGAGGGACAGGGAGCACAGATACGCAGTATTTT
CATSRGTGSTDTQYF
>.|TRBV27|TRBD1|TRBJ2-1
TGTGCCAGCAGTCTACAGGGGGACCCCTACAATGAGCAGTTCTTC
CASSLQGDPYNEQFF
>few|TRBV7-3|TRBD1|TRBJ2-1
TGTGCCAGCAGCAGGACAGGGGGCGAGGGCAATGAGCAGTTCTTC
CASSRTGGEGNEQFF
>.|TRBV18|.|TRBJ1-2
TGTGCCAGCTCACCACAAGGACAGACTTATGGCTACACCTTC
CASSPQGQTYGYTF